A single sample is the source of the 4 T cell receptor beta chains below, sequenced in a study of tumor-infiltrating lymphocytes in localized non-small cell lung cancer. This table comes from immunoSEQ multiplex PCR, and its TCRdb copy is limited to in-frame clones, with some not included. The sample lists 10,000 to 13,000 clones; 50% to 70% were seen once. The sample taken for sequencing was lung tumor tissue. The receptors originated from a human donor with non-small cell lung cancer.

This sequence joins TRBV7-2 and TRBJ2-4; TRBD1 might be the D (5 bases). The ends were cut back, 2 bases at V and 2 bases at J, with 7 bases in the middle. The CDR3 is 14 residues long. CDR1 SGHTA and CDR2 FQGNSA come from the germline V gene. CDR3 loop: CASSLSGPKNIQYF. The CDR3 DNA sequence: TGTGCCAGCAGCTTATCAGGGCCCAAAAACATTCAGTACTTC.

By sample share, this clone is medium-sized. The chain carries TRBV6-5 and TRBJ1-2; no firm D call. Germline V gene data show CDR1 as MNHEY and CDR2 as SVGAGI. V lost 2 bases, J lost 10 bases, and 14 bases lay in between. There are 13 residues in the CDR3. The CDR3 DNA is TGTGCCAGCAGTTACGCCTCATCAAACCCCTACACCTTC. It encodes CASSYASSNPYTF.

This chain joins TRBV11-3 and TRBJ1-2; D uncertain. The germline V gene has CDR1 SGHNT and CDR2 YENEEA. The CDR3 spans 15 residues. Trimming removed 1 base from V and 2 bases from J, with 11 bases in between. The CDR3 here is CASSLGVADNYGYTF. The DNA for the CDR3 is TGTGCCAGCAGCTTAGGCGTTGCAGACAACTATGGCTACACCTTC.

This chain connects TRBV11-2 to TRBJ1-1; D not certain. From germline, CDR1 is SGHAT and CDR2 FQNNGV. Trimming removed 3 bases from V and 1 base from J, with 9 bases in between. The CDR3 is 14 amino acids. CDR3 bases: TGTGCCAGCAGCTTCCCACTACAGAACACTGAAGCTTTCTTT. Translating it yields CASSFPLQNTEAFF.